What follows is one T cell receptor (beta chain) and its context. This record belongs to a study of T cell responses to AZD1222 COVID-19 vaccine. The CDR3 extends over 14 amino acids. Per germline, CDR1 DFQATT and CDR2 SNEGSKA (reference sequence). V gave up 3 bases and J gave up 8 bases, with 19 bases separating them. Only in-frame clones appear in the TCRdb table, and some are missing; sequencing was by immunoSEQ multiplex PCR. The repertoire holds about 110,000 clones, with about four fifths as singletons. The sample was peripheral blood, taken on day 0 of AZD1222 vaccination. The V call is TRBV20-1, the J call TRBJ1-2; no clear D gene. This sequence was found in an adult in good health. CDR3 in amino acids: CSASAPGPTGGYTF. In DNA form, the CDR3 reads TGCAGTGCTAGTGCCCCCGGACCTACGGGAGGCTACACCTTC.